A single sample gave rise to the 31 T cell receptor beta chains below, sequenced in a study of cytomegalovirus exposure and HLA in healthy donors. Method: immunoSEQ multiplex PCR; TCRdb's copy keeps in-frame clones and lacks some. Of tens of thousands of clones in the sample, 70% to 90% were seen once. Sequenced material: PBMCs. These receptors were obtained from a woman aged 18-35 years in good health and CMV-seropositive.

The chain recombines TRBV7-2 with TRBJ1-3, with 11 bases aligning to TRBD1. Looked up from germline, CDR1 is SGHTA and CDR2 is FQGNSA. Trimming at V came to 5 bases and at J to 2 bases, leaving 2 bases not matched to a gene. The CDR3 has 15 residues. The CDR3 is CASSAGQGAGNTIYF. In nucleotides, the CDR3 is TGTGCCAGCAGCGCGGGACAGGGGGCTGGAAACACCATATATTTT.

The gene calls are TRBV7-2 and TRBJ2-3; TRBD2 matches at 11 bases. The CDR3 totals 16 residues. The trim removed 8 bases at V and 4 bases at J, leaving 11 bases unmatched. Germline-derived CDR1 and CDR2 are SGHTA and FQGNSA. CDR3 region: CASVLTLAGGPDTQYF. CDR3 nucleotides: TGTGCCAGCGTTCTTACGCTAGCGGGAGGCCCAGATACGCAGTATTTT.

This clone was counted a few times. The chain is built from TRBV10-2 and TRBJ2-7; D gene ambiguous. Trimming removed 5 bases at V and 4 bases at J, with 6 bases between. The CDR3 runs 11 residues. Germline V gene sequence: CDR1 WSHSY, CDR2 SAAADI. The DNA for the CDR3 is TGCGCCAGCAGTCCGCGTTACGAGCAGTACTTC. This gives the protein CASSPRYEQYF.

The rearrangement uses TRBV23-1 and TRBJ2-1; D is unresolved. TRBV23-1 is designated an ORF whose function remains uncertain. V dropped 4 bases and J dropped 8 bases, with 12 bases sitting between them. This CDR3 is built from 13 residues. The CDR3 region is CASSPYRLDEQFF. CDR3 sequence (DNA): TGCGCCAGCAGTCCCTACCGCTTGGATGAGCAGTTCTTC.

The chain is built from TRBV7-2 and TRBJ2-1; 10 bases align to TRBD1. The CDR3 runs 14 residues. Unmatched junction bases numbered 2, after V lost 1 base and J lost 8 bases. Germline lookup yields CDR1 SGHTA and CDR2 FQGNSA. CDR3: CASSLVGTGDEQFF. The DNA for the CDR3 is TGTGCCAGCAGCTTAGTGGGGACAGGGGATGAGCAGTTCTTC.

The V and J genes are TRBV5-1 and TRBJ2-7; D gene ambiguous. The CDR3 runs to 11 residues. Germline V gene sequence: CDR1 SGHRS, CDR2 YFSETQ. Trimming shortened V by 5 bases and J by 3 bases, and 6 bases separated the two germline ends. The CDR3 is CASRQDYEQYF. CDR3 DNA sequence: TGCGCCAGCAGACAAGACTACGAGCAGTACTTC.

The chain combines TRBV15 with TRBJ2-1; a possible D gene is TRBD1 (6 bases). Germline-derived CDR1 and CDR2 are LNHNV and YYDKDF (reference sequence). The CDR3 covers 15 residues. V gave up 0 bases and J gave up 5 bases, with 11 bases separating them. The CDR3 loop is CATSRDPRTDNEQFF. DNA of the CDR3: TGTGCCACCAGCAGAGATCCGCGGACAGACAATGAGCAGTTCTTC. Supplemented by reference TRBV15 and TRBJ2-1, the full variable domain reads DAMVIQNPRYQVTQFGKPVTLSCSQTLNHNVMYWYQQKSSQAPKLLFHYYDKDFNNEADTPDNFQSRRPNTSFCFLDIRSPGLGDTAMYLCATSRDPRTDNEQFFGPGTRLTVL.

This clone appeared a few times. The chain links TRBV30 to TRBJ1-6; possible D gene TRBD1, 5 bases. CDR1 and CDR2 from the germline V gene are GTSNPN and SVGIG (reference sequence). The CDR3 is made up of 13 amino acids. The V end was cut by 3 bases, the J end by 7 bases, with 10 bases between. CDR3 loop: CAWRLSGNSPLHF. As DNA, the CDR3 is TGTGCCTGGAGACTCTCAGGGAATTCACCCCTCCACTTT.

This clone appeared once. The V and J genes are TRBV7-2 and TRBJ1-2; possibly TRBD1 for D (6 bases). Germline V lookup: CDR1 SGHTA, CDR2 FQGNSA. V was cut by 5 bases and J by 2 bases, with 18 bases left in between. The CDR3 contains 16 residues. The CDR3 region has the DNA TGTGCCAGCAGCCCCTGGGACATTTTAGCAAACTATGGCTACACCTTC. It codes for CASSPWDILANYGYTF.

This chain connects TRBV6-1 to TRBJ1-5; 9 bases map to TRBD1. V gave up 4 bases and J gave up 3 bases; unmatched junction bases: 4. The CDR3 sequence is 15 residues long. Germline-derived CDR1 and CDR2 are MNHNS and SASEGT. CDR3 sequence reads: CASSADRGFNQPQHF. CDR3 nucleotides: TGTGCCAGCAGTGCTGACAGGGGGTTCAATCAGCCCCAGCATTTT.

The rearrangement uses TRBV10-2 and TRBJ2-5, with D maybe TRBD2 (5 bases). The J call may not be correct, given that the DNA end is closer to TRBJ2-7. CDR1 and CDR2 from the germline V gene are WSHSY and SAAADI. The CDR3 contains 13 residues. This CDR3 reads CASIEGFGHEQYF. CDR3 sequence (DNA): TGCGCCAGCATAGAGGGATTTGGCCACGAGCAGTACTTC.

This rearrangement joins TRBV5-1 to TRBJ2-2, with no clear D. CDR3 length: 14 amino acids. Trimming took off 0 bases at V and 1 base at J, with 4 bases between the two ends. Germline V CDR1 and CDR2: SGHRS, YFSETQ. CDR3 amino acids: CASSLVGNTGELFF. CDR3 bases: TGCGCCAGCAGCTTGGTCGGGAACACCGGGGAGCTGTTTTTT.

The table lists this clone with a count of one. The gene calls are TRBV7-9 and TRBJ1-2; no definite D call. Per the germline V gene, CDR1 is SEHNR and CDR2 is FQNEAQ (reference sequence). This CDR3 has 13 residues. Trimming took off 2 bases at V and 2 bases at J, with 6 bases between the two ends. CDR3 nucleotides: TGTGCCAGCAGCTTACAACAGAACTATGGCTACACCTTC. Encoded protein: CASSLQQNYGYTF. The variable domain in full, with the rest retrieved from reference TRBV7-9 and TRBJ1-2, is DTGVSQNPRHKITKRGQNVTFRCDPISEHNRLYWYRQTLGQGPEFLTYFQNEAQLEKSRLLSDRFSAERPKGSFSTLEIQRTEQGDSAMYLCASSLQQNYGYTFGSGTRLTVV.

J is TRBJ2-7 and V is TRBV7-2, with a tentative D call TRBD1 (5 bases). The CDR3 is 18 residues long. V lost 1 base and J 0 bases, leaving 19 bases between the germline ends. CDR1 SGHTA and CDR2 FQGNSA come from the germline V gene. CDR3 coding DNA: TGTGCCAGCAGCTTAGTGTCTGGGTCGAGCAGGGTCTCCTACGAGCAGTACTTC. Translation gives CASSLVSGSSRVSYEQYF.

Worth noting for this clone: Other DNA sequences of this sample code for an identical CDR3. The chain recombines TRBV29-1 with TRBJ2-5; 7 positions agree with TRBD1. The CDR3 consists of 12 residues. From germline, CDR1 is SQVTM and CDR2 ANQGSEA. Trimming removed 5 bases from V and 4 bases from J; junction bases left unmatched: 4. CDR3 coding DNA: TGCAGCGTTAGAAGGGACAGAGAGACCCAGTACTTC. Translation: CSVRRDRETQYF.

The CDR3 DNA follows: TGTGCCAGTAGTATTAGAGGGGGCGCAACTGGGGCCAACGTCCTGACTTTC. Translated: CASSIRGGATGANVLTF. This chain connects TRBV19 to TRBJ2-6; 7 bases map to TRBD1. The germline gives CDR1 LNHDA, CDR2 SQIVND (reference sequence). This CDR3 region has 17 residues. V lost 3 bases, J lost 2 bases, and 7 bases stayed unmatched. The full variable domain, completed using reference TRBV19 and TRBJ2-6, is DGGITQSPKYLFRKEGQNVTLSCEQNLNHDAMYWYRQDPGQGLRLIYYSQIVNDFQKGDIAEGYSVSREKKESFPLTVTSAQKNPTAFYLCASSIRGGATGANVLTFGAGSRLTVL.

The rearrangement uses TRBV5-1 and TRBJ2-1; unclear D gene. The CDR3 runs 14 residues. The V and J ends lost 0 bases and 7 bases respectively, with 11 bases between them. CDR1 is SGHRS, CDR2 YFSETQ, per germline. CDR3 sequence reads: CASSLGPSGNEQFF. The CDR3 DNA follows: TGCGCCAGCAGCTTGGGGCCGTCGGGTAATGAGCAGTTCTTC.

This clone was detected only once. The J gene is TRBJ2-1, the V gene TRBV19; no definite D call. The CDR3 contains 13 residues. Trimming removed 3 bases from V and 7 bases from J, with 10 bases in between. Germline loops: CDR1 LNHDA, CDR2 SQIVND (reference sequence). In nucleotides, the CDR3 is TGTGCCAGTAGTATCCAAGACGGGAATGAGCAGTTCTTC. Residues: CASSIQDGNEQFF.

The DNA for the CDR3 is TGCGCCAGCAGCCAGGACATGGCTTTAGGGGCCAACGTCCTGACTTTC. Translation gives CASSQDMALGANVLTF. The chain joins TRBV5-1 to TRBJ2-6; the D gene is possibly TRBD1 (5 bases). The CDR3 spans 16 residues. Germline V CDR1 and CDR2: SGHRS, YFSETQ. Trimming took off 4 bases at V and 4 bases at J, with 15 bases between the two ends.

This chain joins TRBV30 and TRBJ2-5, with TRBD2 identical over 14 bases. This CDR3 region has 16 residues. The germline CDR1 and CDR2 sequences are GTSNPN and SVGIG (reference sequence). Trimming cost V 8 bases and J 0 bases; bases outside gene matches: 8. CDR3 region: CARSGLAGEYQETQYF. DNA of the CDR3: TGTGCCCGCTCGGGACTAGCGGGGGAGTACCAAGAGACCCAGTACTTC. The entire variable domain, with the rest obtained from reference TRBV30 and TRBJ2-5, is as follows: SQTIHQWPATLVQPVGSPLSLECTVEGTSNPNLYWYRQAAGRGLQLLFYSVGIGQISSEVPQNLSASRPQDRQFILSSKKLLLSDSGFYLCARSGLAGEYQETQYFGPGTRLLVL.

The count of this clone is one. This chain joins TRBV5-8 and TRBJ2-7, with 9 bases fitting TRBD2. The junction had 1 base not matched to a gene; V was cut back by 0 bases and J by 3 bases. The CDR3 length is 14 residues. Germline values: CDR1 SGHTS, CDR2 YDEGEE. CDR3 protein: CASSLELAGYEQYF. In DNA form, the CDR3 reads TGTGCCAGCAGCTTGGAACTAGCGGGCTACGAGCAGTACTTC.

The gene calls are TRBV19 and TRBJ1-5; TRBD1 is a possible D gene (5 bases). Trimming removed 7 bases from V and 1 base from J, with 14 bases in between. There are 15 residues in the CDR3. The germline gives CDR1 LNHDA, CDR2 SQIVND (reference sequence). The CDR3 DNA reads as TGTGCCAGTAAGGAGGGGCGATCGAGCAATCAGCCCCAGCATTTT. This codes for CASKEGRSSNQPQHF.

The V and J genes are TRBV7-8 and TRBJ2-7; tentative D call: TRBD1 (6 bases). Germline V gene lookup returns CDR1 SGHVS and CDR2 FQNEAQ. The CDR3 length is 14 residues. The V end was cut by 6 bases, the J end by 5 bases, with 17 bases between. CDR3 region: CASRSKGVIHEQYF. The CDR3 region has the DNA TGTGCCAGCAGGTCGAAGGGGGTGATCCACGAGCAGTACTTC.

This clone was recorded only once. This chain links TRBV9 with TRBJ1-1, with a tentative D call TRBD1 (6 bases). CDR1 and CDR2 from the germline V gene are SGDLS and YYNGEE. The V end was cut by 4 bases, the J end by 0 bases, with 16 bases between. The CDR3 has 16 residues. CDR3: CASSFRDTPLNTEAFF. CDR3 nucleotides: TGTGCCAGCAGCTTCCGGGACACACCCCTGAACACTGAAGCTTTCTTT.

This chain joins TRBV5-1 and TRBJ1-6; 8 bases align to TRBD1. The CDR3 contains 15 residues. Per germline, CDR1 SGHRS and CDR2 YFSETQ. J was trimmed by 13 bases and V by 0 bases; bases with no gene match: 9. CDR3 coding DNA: TGCGCCAGCAGCTTGGATGGGACAGGAGTCGTTCCCCTCCACTTT. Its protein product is CASSLDGTGVVPLHF.

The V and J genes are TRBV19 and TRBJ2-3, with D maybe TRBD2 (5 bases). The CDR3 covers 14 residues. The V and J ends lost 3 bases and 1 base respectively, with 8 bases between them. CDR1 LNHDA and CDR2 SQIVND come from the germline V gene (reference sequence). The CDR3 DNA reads TGTGCCAGTAGTATCGACGGGGGCACAGATACGCAGTATTTT. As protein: CASSIDGGTDTQYF.

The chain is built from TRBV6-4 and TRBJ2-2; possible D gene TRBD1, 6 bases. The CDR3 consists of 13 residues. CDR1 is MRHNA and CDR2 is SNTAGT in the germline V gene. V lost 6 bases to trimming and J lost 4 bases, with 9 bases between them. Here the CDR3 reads CASSTGFTGELFF. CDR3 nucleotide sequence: TGTGCCAGCAGCACAGGGTTCACCGGGGAGCTGTTTTTT.

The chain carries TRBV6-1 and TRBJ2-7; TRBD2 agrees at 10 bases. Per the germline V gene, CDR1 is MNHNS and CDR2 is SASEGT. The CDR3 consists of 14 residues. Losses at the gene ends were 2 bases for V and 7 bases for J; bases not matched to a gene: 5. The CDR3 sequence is CASSELAGVGEQYF. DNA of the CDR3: TGTGCCAGCAGTGAACTAGCGGGAGTAGGGGAGCAGTACTTC.

The CDR3 spells CSARLTDTQYF. Written as DNA, the CDR3 is TGCAGTGCTAGACTCACAGATACGCAGTATTTT. The chain links TRBV20-1 to TRBJ2-3, with D uncertain. CDR1 is DFQATT, CDR2 SNEGSKA, per germline (reference sequence). The CDR3 extends over 11 amino acids. V shed 2 bases and J shed 2 bases, with 2 bases lying between them.

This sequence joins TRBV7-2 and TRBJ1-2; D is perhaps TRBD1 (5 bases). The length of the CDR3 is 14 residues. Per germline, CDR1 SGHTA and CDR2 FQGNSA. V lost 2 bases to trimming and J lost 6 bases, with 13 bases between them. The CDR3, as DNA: TGTGCCAGCAGCTTAAGGTCCTCGGGGGATGGCTACACCTTC. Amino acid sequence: CASSLRSSGDGYTF.

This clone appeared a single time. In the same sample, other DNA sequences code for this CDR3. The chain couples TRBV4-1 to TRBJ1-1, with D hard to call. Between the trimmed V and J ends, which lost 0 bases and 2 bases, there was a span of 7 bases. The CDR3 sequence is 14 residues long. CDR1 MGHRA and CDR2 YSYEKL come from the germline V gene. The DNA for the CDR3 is TGCGCCAGCAGCCAAGATGCAGGTAACACTGAAGCTTTCTTT. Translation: CASSQDAGNTEAFF.